Below are 27 T cell receptor beta chains sequenced from a single sample in a study of cytomegalovirus exposure and HLA in healthy donors. 13 Jbeta primers and 60 Vbeta primers were used for the PCR. TCRdb's table, derived via immunoSEQ multiplex PCR, lists solely in-frame clones and lacks some. The repertoire includes about 120,000 clones, around 70% of them detected once, and 4% sits in the top ten. The sequencing sample was made of PBMCs. The receptors stem from a man in his forties or fifties in good health and CMV-seropositive.

This chain uses TRBV5-6 with TRBJ2-7, with 10 bases fitting TRBD1. V gave up 9 bases and J gave up 13 bases; unmatched junction bases: 16. Germline lookup yields CDR1 SGHDT and CDR2 YYEEEE. The CDR3 totals 13 residues. DNA of the CDR3: TGTGCCACGAACACCGGGACAGGGGCCCCCAAATACTTC. This gives the protein CATNTGTGAPKYF.

This clone has only one observation. This chain uses TRBV6-4 with TRBJ2-3; 9 bases are shared with TRBD2. With V trimmed by 6 bases and J by 3 bases, 4 bases remained unmatched. CDR3 length: 14 amino acids. The V gene's germline CDR1 is MRHNA and CDR2 SNTAGT. DNA for the CDR3: TGTGCCAGCAGCCCGGGACTAGCAACAGATACGCAGTATTTT. It yields the protein CASSPGLATDTQYF.

In this sample, this clone turned up a few times. The J gene is TRBJ1-4, the V gene TRBV13, with a weak D call TRBD1 (6 bases). CDR1 is PRHDT and CDR2 is FYEKMQ in the germline V gene (reference sequence). This CDR3 comprises 15 residues. V was clipped by 1 base and J by 8 bases, with 14 bases between them. This chain's CDR3 is CASSLEGERGEKLFF. In nucleotides, the CDR3 is TGTGCCAGCAGCTTAGAGGGGGAACGAGGGGAAAAACTGTTTTTT.

The V and J genes are TRBV6-5 and TRBJ1-1, with D possibly TRBD1 on 6 matching bases. V lost 2 bases and J lost 2, with 9 bases in between. This CDR3 is 14 amino acids long. Per the germline V gene, CDR1 is MNHEY and CDR2 is SVGAGI. The chain's CDR3 is CASSYGGTNTEAFF. The CDR3 DNA is TGTGCCAGCAGTTACGGGGGCACTAACACTGAAGCTTTCTTT.

The chain carries TRBV5-6 and TRBJ1-2; 7 bases match TRBD1. The CDR3 consists of 14 residues. V was clipped by 4 bases and J by 2 bases; unmatched bases: 5. Germline V gene lookup returns CDR1 SGHDT and CDR2 YYEEEE. The CDR3 region is CASSRDRSNYGYTF. The CDR3 nucleotides are TGTGCCAGCAGCCGGGACAGATCGAACTATGGCTACACCTTC.

Notes on this clone: The junction and the germline gene differ at one end; a read error may be behind it. The chain carries TRBV2 and TRBJ1-2; D gene ambiguous. Germline V CDR1 and CDR2: SNHLY, FYNNEI. The CDR3 is made up of 12 amino acids. The CDR3 nucleotides are TGTGCCAGTTTCGATGGAGACTATGGCCACACCTTC. It yields the protein CASFDGDYGHTF.

The rearrangement uses TRBV27 and TRBJ2-1; 7 bases match TRBD1. Unmatched junction bases numbered 2, after V lost 6 bases and J lost 0 bases. CDR1 is MNHEY and CDR2 is SMNVEV in the germline V gene (reference sequence). CDR3 length: 14 residues. CDR3 nucleotide sequence: TGTGCCAGCAGCGAGGGGGCCTCCTACAATGAGCAGTTCTTC. Translation: CASSEGASYNEQFF.

This clone was counted a few times. The V and J genes are TRBV6-6 and TRBJ1-6; D ambiguous. V lost 6 bases and J lost 10, with 16 bases in between. The V gene's germline CDR1 is MNHNY and CDR2 SVGAGI (reference sequence). This CDR3 comprises 14 residues. CDR3: CASSPGPAGSPLHF. The CDR3 DNA follows: TGTGCCAGCAGCCCCGGCCCGGCGGGGTCACCCCTCCACTTT.

The chain employs TRBV19 and TRBJ1-5; TRBD1 matches at 8 bases. The CDR3 contains 18 residues. The V gene's germline CDR1 is LNHDA and CDR2 SQIVND (reference sequence). Trimming at V came to 2 bases and at J to 0 bases, leaving 9 bases not matched to a gene. The CDR3 nucleotides are TGTGCCAGTAGTATACCCCGGGACAGGTCATATAGCAATCAGCCCCAGCATTTT. Translated: CASSIPRDRSYSNQPQHF.

The chain links TRBV5-1 to TRBJ2-5; 9 bases agree with TRBD2. TRBJ2-7 matches the DNA end more closely, so the J call is doubtful. Germline V gene sequence: CDR1 SGHRS, CDR2 YFSETQ. The CDR3 is 16 residues long. The CDR3, as DNA: TGCGCCAGCAGCCCCGACATGATTAGCGGGGGCTACGAGCAGTACTTC. Translating gives CASSPDMISGGYEQYF.

The chain couples TRBV7-9 to TRBJ1-5; TRBD1 might be the D (5 bases). The V and J ends lost 5 bases and 4 bases respectively, with 12 bases between them. Germline CDR1 and CDR2: SEHNR and FQNEAQ (reference sequence). This CDR3 contains 14 residues. CDR3 in amino acids: CASSTQGMNQPQHF. CDR3 DNA: TGTGCCAGCAGCACTCAGGGTATGAATCAGCCCCAGCATTTT. Looking up the rest from reference TRBV7-9 and TRBJ1-5 gives the full variable domain: DTGVSQNPRHKITKRGQNVTFRCDPISEHNRLYWYRQTLGQGPEFLTYFQNEAQLEKSRLLSDRFSAERPKGSFSTLEIQRTEQGDSAMYLCASSTQGMNQPQHFGDGTRLSIL.

Only a few counts were recorded for this clone. The V and J genes are TRBV7-7 and TRBJ2-1; possibly TRBD2 for D (6 bases). This CDR3 is 12 amino acids long. The germline CDR1 and CDR2 sequences are SSHAT and FNYEAQ (reference sequence). V shed 5 bases and J shed 5 bases, with 7 bases lying between them. CDR3 nucleotides: TGTGCCAGCAGCCCGGGGGACAATGAGCAGTTCTTC. This codes for CASSPGDNEQFF.

There are a few counts of this clone. The chain employs TRBV5-1 and TRBJ2-7; 9 bases agree with TRBD1. CDR3 length: 14 residues. The ends lost 0 bases at V and 3 bases at J; junction bases unmatched: 1. Germline-derived CDR1 and CDR2 are SGHRS and YFSETQ. CDR3 loop: CASSLGGQGYEQYF. The CDR3 DNA reads TGCGCCAGCAGCTTGGGGGGACAGGGCTACGAGCAGTACTTC.

The chain uses TRBV15 and TRBJ2-1, with TRBD1 identical over 8 bases. V lost 0 bases to trimming and J lost 9 bases; unmatched junction nucleotides: 7. CDR3 length: 15 amino acids. The germline V gene encodes CDR1 LNHNV and CDR2 YYDKDF (reference sequence). This CDR3 is CATSRDRDRTSEQFF. CDR3 in DNA: TGTGCCACCAGCAGAGATCGGGACAGGACGAGTGAGCAGTTCTTC.

This clone was counted only a few times. The chain carries TRBV30 and TRBJ1-3; 9 bases line up with TRBD1. There are 14 residues in the CDR3. Germline V gene data show CDR1 as GTSNPN and CDR2 as SVGIG (reference sequence). With 2 bases clipped from V and 7 bases from J, the junction kept 6 bases outside the gene matches. The chain's CDR3 is CAWSKGQGGNTIYF. The CDR3 bases are TGTGCCTGGAGTAAGGGACAGGGAGGGAACACCATATATTTT.

The rearrangement uses TRBV6-5 and TRBJ1-1; no firm D call. Germline CDR1 and CDR2: MNHEY and SVGAGI. This CDR3 contains 14 residues. V lost 2 bases and J lost 0, with 7 bases in between. CDR3 bases: TGTGCCAGCAGTTACAACAGAGTGAACACTGAAGCTTTCTTT. Its translation is CASSYNRVNTEAFF.

The chain couples TRBV5-1 to TRBJ2-5; 7 nucleotides agree with TRBD1. From germline, CDR1 is SGHRS and CDR2 YFSETQ. Unmatched junction bases numbered 9, after V lost 4 bases and J lost 0 bases. The CDR3 contains 16 residues. CDR3 loop: CASSHHGTDYQETQYF. Written as DNA, the CDR3 is TGCGCCAGCAGCCACCACGGGACAGATTACCAAGAGACCCAGTACTTC.

The chain links TRBV6-1 to TRBJ2-4, with 10 nucleotides matching TRBD1. Unmatched junction bases numbered 16, after V lost 4 bases and J lost 1 base. The length of the CDR3 is 20 residues. The germline V gene has CDR1 MNHNS and CDR2 SASEGT. CDR3 bases: TGTGCCAGCAGTGGGGGGACAGGGGCTGAATTGGGGTGGGCCAAAAACATTCAGTACTTC. Translated, it gives CASSGGTGAELGWAKNIQYF.

A note on this clone: The junction departs from germline at one end; a sequencing error may be responsible. This chain joins TRBV4-2 and TRBJ2-7, with a tentative D call TRBD2 (6 bases). CDR1 LGHNA and CDR2 YNFKEQ come from the germline V gene. The CDR3 has 16 amino acids. The CDR3 protein is CVSSQEGREYSYEQYF. In nucleotides, the CDR3 is TGTGTCAGCAGCCAAGAAGGTCGGGAGTATAGCTACGAGCAGTACTTC.

This clone was detected only a few times. The V and J genes are TRBV30 and TRBJ1-6; D is possibly TRBD1 (5 bases). Trimming pared 6 bases from V and 5 bases from J, leaving 14 bases between. This CDR3 has 14 residues. From germline, CDR1 is GTSNPN and CDR2 SVGIG (reference sequence). The CDR3 nucleotides read TGTGCCTGCCGAGAGGACACCGATAATTCACCCCTCCACTTT. It is translated as CACREDTDNSPLHF.

The chain links TRBV9 to TRBJ2-1, with 9 bases matching TRBD1. The CDR3 has 17 amino acids. Germline CDR1 reads SGDLS; CDR2 reads YYNGEE. J was trimmed by 5 bases and V by 0 bases; bases with no gene match: 9. CDR3 amino acids: CASSVATMGQGNNEQFF. In DNA form, the CDR3 reads TGTGCCAGCAGCGTAGCTACAATGGGACAGGGTAACAATGAGCAGTTCTTC.

DNA of the CDR3: TGTGCCAGCAGTCTGACAGGGGGATGGCAGTACTTC. Amino acid sequence: CASSLTGGWQYF. This chain connects TRBV7-8 to TRBJ2-7; 9 positions match TRBD1. The germline V gene has CDR1 SGHVS and CDR2 FQNEAQ. The CDR3 runs to 12 residues. Losses at the gene ends were 6 bases for V and 9 bases for J; bases not matched to a gene: 6.

The chain combines TRBV7-3 with TRBJ2-4; 8 nucleotides agree with TRBD2. The ends lost 4 bases at V and 7 bases at J; junction bases unmatched: 9. CDR3 length: 15 residues. Germline V gives CDR1 SGHTA, CDR2 FQGTGA. CDR3 in amino acids: CASSSAGGGENIQYF. CDR3 in DNA: TGTGCCAGCAGCTCTGCGGGGGGAGGCGAGAACATTCAGTACTTC.

The chain combines TRBV10-3 with TRBJ2-3; TRBD2 aligns across 9 bases. Looked up from germline, CDR1 is ENHRY and CDR2 is SYGVKD. There are 16 residues in the CDR3. Trimming cost V 6 bases and J 0 bases; bases outside gene matches: 7. CDR3 loop: CAISFSGRESTDTQYF. CDR3 coding DNA: TGTGCCATCAGCTTTAGCGGGAGAGAAAGCACAGATACGCAGTATTTT.

Only a few counts were recorded for this clone. The CDR3 sequence is CASSAAGGRGYTF. The DNA of the CDR3 is TGTGCCAGCAGCGCCGCAGGGGGTCGGGGCTACACCTTC. The gene calls are TRBV27 and TRBJ1-2; 7 nucleotides line up with TRBD1. Per germline, CDR1 MNHEY and CDR2 SMNVEV (reference sequence). Trimming at V came to 6 bases and at J to 8 bases, leaving 9 bases not matched to a gene. The length of the CDR3 is 13 residues.

The chain recombines TRBV28 with TRBJ1-1; D is uncertain. V dropped 4 bases and J dropped 1 base, with 13 bases sitting between them. This CDR3 is 15 amino acids long. Per germline, CDR1 MDHEN and CDR2 SYDVKM. The CDR3, as DNA: TGTGCCAGCAGTTCAAGCGGAGCGCCGAACACTGAAGCTTTCTTT. Protein: CASSSSGAPNTEAFF.

This clone was observed a few times. The chain recombines TRBV12-5 with TRBJ1-1; weak D call: TRBD1 (6 bases). CDR3 length: 19 amino acids. The V end was cut by 2 bases, the J end by 0 bases, with 22 bases between. Per germline, CDR1 LGHNT and CDR2 FRNRAP. The CDR3 spells CASGLRTAHKLFMNTEAFF. CDR3 DNA sequence: TGTGCTAGTGGTTTGAGGACAGCTCATAAACTTTTCATGAACACTGAAGCTTTCTTT.